This T cell receptor beta chain was obtained from a study of T cell clonotyping in hematopoietic cell transplantation. In germline, CDR1 is MNHNS, CDR2 SASEGT. The CDR3 consists of 13 residues. Trimming removed 1 base from V and 6 bases from J, with 6 bases in between. As concerns this clone: What it binds is not known.

Broader study findings: Few recipient clonotypes overlapped donors; over 95% were de novo at given depth. Recipient TCR diversity dropped after transplant; expanded clonotypes rose from day 30 to 180.

Data came from immunoSEQ multiplex PCR; TCRdb stores just in-frame clones and leaves some out. The table lists roughly 14,000 clones, 85% to 90% of them singletons. Sample: PBMCs, taken 100 days after allogeneic stem cell transplant. This clonotype was obtained from a male patient in his fifties who had an allogeneic stem cell transplant from an unrelated donor, so T cells may come from the graft donor. Some clones in this sample may be carry-over from other donors' samples. The rearrangement links TRBV6-1 to TRBJ1-4; D gene unclear. The CDR3 spells CASSEEVDEKLFF. CDR3 bases: TGTGCCAGCAGTGAAGAGGTGGATGAAAAACTGTTTTTT.